These 27 T cell receptor beta chains were sequenced from one sample in a study of cytomegalovirus exposure and HLA in healthy donors. PCR primers comprised 60 Vbeta and 13 Jbeta primers. Method: immunoSEQ multiplex PCR; TCRdb's copy keeps in-frame clones and lacks some. In the table there are a few hundred thousand clones, approximately 90% of which are singletons. Sample: PBMCs. The receptors stem from a woman between 18 and 30 years old in good health and CMV-seronegative.

This clone was seen only once. J is TRBJ2-5 and V is TRBV5-6, with TRBD2 identical over 11 bases. This CDR3 comprises 17 residues. The germline gives CDR1 SGHDT, CDR2 YYEEEE. Losses at the gene ends were 2 bases for V and 2 bases for J; bases not matched to a gene: 8. Here the CDR3 DNA reads TGTGCCAGCAGCTTCTTCCTAGCGGGGGGACGGCAAGAGACCCAGTACTTC. It specifies CASSFFLAGGRQETQYF.

The chain combines TRBV5-1 with TRBJ2-1; 7 bases agree with TRBD1. The CDR3 extends over 14 amino acids. J lost 1 base, V lost 5 bases, and 3 bases had no gene match. Germline values: CDR1 SGHRS, CDR2 YFSETQ. The chain's CDR3 is CASSQGQSYNEQFF. The CDR3 DNA follows: TGCGCCAGCAGTCAGGGACAGTCCTACAATGAGCAGTTCTTC.

In its sample, this clone was seen once. This sequence joins TRBV6-6 and TRBJ2-5, with a possible D match to TRBD2 (5 bases). The CDR3 has 13 amino acids. Germline lookup yields CDR1 MNHNY and CDR2 SVGAGI (reference sequence). Trimming pared 8 bases from V and 7 bases from J, leaving 17 bases between. The CDR3 DNA reads as TGTGCCAGCGGCTTCCGGGGAAGTCGGACCCAGTACTTC. Translating gives CASGFRGSRTQYF.

The CDR3 reads CASSYSQGLYGYTF. CDR3 in DNA: TGTGCCAGCAGTTATTCACAGGGGCTATATGGCTACACCTTC. This chain connects TRBV6-5 to TRBJ1-2; 7 bases agree with TRBD1. The CDR3 runs 14 residues. Losses at the gene ends were 3 bases for V and 5 bases for J; bases not matched to a gene: 6. Per germline, CDR1 MNHEY and CDR2 SVGAGI.

The rearrangement links TRBV29-1 to TRBJ1-5; D is possibly TRBD1 (5 bases). Germline V gene sequence: CDR1 SQVTM, CDR2 ANQGSEA. CDR3 length equals 16 residues. V dropped 3 bases and J dropped 2 bases, with 17 bases sitting between them. For the CDR3, the DNA is TGCAGCGTTGACCCCCGCGGGGGGGACGGCAATCAGCCCCAGCATTTT. This translates into CSVDPRGGDGNQPQHF.

This clone occurred once. This rearrangement joins TRBV5-6 to TRBJ1-1, with D possibly matching TRBD1 (5 bases). Germline-derived CDR1 and CDR2 are SGHDT and YYEEEE. Trimming removed 2 bases from V and 4 bases from J, with 9 bases in between. This CDR3 is built from 13 residues. The CDR3 region is CASSFGRATEAFF. The CDR3, as DNA: TGTGCCAGCAGCTTTGGCAGGGCCACTGAAGCTTTCTTT.

J is TRBJ1-1 and V is TRBV2; 7 bases align to TRBD1. The CDR3 spans 13 residues. Trimming cost V 4 bases and J 4 bases; bases outside gene matches: 3. Germline values: CDR1 SNHLY, CDR2 FYNNEI. CDR3: CASSASGGTEAFF. Written as DNA, the CDR3 is TGTGCCAGCAGTGCCTCAGGGGGCACTGAAGCTTTCTTT.

This chain uses TRBV18 with TRBJ2-2; 8 bases align to TRBD2. The CDR3 consists of 16 residues. V trimming: 0 bases; J trimming: 1 base; junction bases outside the gene matches: 1. Germline V gene lookup returns CDR1 KGHSH and CDR2 LQKENI. The CDR3, as DNA: TGTGCCAGCTCACCACCTCTAGCGGGGAACACCGGGGAGCTGTTTTTT. Encoded protein: CASSPPLAGNTGELFF.

The CDR3 sequence: CASRAGGASSSYNEQFF. The CDR3 DNA sequence: TGTGCCAGCAGGGCGGGGGGCGCATCCAGCTCCTACAATGAGCAGTTCTTC. The chain has TRBV5-6 and TRBJ2-1, with TRBD2 matching 8 bases. The V segment lost 5 bases and the J segment 0 bases; nucleotides outside the gene matches: 10. The CDR3 extends over 17 amino acids. In germline, CDR1 is SGHDT, CDR2 YYEEEE.

This rearrangement joins TRBV29-1 to TRBJ2-1, with TRBD1 matching over 7 bases. Germline CDR1 and CDR2: SQVTM and ANQGSEA. The CDR3 runs to 11 residues. Trimming removed 6 bases from V and 9 bases from J; junction bases left unmatched: 5. CDR3 bases: TGCAGCGTCCTAGGGGGCGGTGAGCAGTTCTTC. It codes for CSVLGGGEQFF.

The V gene is TRBV28, the J gene TRBJ1-4; TRBD1 matches 7 bases. This CDR3 has 13 residues. Trimming removed 11 bases from V and 6 bases from J; junction bases left unmatched: 9. Germline V gives CDR1 MDHEN, CDR2 SYDVKM. Here the CDR3 DNA reads TGTGCCGTTACAGGGGAATCATATGAAAAACTGTTTTTT. Residues: CAVTGESYEKLFF. The full variable domain, in which reference TRBV28 and TRBJ1-4 provide the parts outside the CDR3, is DVKVTQSSRYLVKRTGEKVFLECVQDMDHENMFWYRQDPGLGLRLIYFSYDVKMKEKGDIPEGYSVSREKKERFSLILESASTNQTSMYLCAVTGESYEKLFFGSGTQLSVL.

This chain connects TRBV21-1 to TRBJ1-3; TRBD1 is the table's D call and was not checked against the DNA. TRBV21-1 is designated a pseudogene. CDR3 size: 16 residues. The CDR3 sequence: CASSKNWTGGRNTIYF. The CDR3 DNA is TGTGCCAGCAGCAAAAATTGGACAGGGGGAAGAAACACCATATATTTT.

The V and J genes are TRBV4-3 and TRBJ2-7; the D is unclear. CDR1 and CDR2 (germline): LGHNA, YSLEER. The CDR3 is 15 residues long. Trimming removed 1 base at V and 5 bases at J, with 15 bases between. The CDR3 nucleotides read TGCGCCAGCAGCCAAGCGTTTAACATTTACGACGAGCAGTACTTC. Protein: CASSQAFNIYDEQYF.

The J gene is TRBJ1-2, the V gene TRBV4-1; tentative D call: TRBD1 (5 bases). Trimming took 4 bases from V and 3 from J, leaving 15 bases between them. CDR1 is MGHRA and CDR2 is YSYEKL in the germline V gene. The CDR3 runs 15 residues. The DNA of the CDR3 is TGCGCCAGCAGCCGACGGAATGGGGCTGACTATGGCTACACCTTC. Protein product: CASSRRNGADYGYTF.

CDR3 in amino acids: CASTREGDEKLFF. CDR3 nucleotides: TGTGCCAGCACCAGGGAGGGGGATGAAAAACTGTTTTTT. This chain joins TRBV2 and TRBJ1-4; maybe TRBD1 (6 bases). CDR3 length: 13 residues. Deletions cut 7 bases from V and 6 bases from J, with 12 bases between. Germline-derived CDR1 and CDR2 are SNHLY and FYNNEI.

This sequence joins TRBV5-4 and TRBJ1-1, with TRBD1 matching over 8 bases. Germline-derived CDR1 and CDR2 are SGHNT and YYREEE (reference sequence). The CDR3 runs 15 residues. Losses at the gene ends were 2 bases for V and 8 bases for J; bases not matched to a gene: 11. The CDR3 coding sequence is TGTGCCAGCAGCTTCGCTCGGACAGGGCCTTCGGAAGCTTTCTTT. This sequence encodes CASSFARTGPSEAFF.

The genes are TRBV6-1 and TRBJ2-1, with D perhaps matching TRBD2 (6 bases). This CDR3 comprises 15 residues. Germline V gene data show CDR1 as MNHNS and CDR2 as SASEGT. The V end lost 6 bases, the J end lost 7 bases, and 19 bases lay between the germline ends. The CDR3 protein is CASSPFGEGRNEQFF. The CDR3 DNA sequence: TGTGCCAGCAGCCCATTTGGAGAAGGGAGGAATGAGCAGTTCTTC.

The chain uses TRBV5-4 and TRBJ2-4, with TRBD1 identical over 7 bases. Germline V lookup: CDR1 SGHNT, CDR2 YYREEE (reference sequence). V shed 4 bases, J shed 1 base, and the junction held 8 bases outside the gene matches. This CDR3 is 16 amino acids long. CDR3 in DNA: TGTGCCAGCAGCAAGACAGGGAAGAAGGCCAAAAACATTCAGTACTTC. Translated, it gives CASSKTGKKAKNIQYF.

The CDR3 reads CASSPRQRLEAFF. The CDR3 nucleotides read TGTGCCAGCAGCCCAAGACAGCGTCTGGAAGCTTTCTTT. The V gene is TRBV7-8, the J gene TRBJ1-1, with a possible D match to TRBD1 (5 bases). CDR1 is SGHVS, CDR2 FQNEAQ, per germline. V lost 5 bases and J lost 8, with 15 bases in between. The CDR3 spans 13 residues.

The genes are TRBV6-5 and TRBJ2-1; 8 bases map to TRBD2. The V gene end was trimmed by 2 bases and the J gene end by 0 bases; junction bases not matched to a gene: 0. CDR1 and CDR2 (germline): MNHEY, SVGAGI. The CDR3 has 15 residues. This chain's CDR3 is CASSYGTSSYNEQFF. CDR3 in DNA: TGTGCCAGCAGTTACGGGACTAGCTCCTACAATGAGCAGTTCTTC.

The rearrangement uses TRBV11-3 and TRBJ2-3; 10 bases align to TRBD2. Per the germline V gene, CDR1 is SGHNT and CDR2 is YENEEA. The CDR3 is made up of 18 amino acids. V gave up 0 bases and J gave up 5 bases; unmatched junction bases: 11. The DNA of the CDR3 is TGTGCCAGCAGCTTAGACACTATCCTAGCGGGAGAGGAAGATACGCAGTATTTT. Protein sequence: CASSLDTILAGEEDTQYF.

This chain joins TRBV18 and TRBJ2-7; TRBD1 is a possible D gene (5 bases). The CDR3 has 15 residues. V dropped 3 bases and J dropped 0 bases, with 12 bases sitting between them. The germline CDR1 and CDR2 sequences are KGHSH and LQKENI. CDR3 residues: CASSPIRGPSYEQYF. DNA of the CDR3: TGTGCCAGCTCACCCATAAGGGGCCCCTCCTACGAGCAGTACTTC.

This chain uses TRBV5-1 with TRBJ1-5, with D perhaps matching TRBD1 (5 bases). Germline V lookup: CDR1 SGHRS, CDR2 YFSETQ. The ends were cut back, 3 bases at V and 4 bases at J, with 8 bases in the middle. The CDR3 consists of 13 residues. CDR3 protein: CASSSDTNQPQHF. The CDR3 coding sequence is TGCGCCAGCAGCTCGGACACAAATCAGCCCCAGCATTTT.

V usage is TRBV6-5 and J usage is TRBJ2-7, with TRBD1 identical over 8 bases. With V trimmed by 7 bases and J by 3 bases, 2 bases remained unmatched. This CDR3 has 12 residues. Germline V gene lookup returns CDR1 MNHEY and CDR2 SVGAGI. CDR3 sequence: CASTGGDYEQYF. The CDR3 DNA sequence: TGTGCCAGCACAGGGGGCGACTACGAGCAGTACTTC.

The chain has TRBV27 and TRBJ2-7; TRBD1 matches at 7 bases. Germline V gene lookup returns CDR1 MNHEY and CDR2 SMNVEV (reference sequence). The CDR3 loop spans 16 amino acids. The V gene end was trimmed by 5 bases and the J gene end by 1 base; junction bases not matched to a gene: 11. The DNA for the CDR3 is TGTGCCAGCAGTGCACACAGGGGAATTCGGTCCTACGAGCAGTACTTC. Protein product: CASSAHRGIRSYEQYF.

The chain links TRBV11-2 to TRBJ1-1; D is ambiguous. Germline V CDR1 and CDR2: SGHAT, FQNNGV. CDR3 length: 16 residues. With 0 bases removed from V and 8 bases from J, the gap between germline ends came to 19 bases. This CDR3 reads CASSLDRGHETSEAFF. CDR3 nucleotide sequence: TGTGCCAGCAGCTTAGATCGAGGTCATGAGACTTCGGAAGCTTTCTTT.

The table lists this clone with a count of one. V is TRBV5-1 and J is TRBJ1-1; 7 bases line up with TRBD1. Trimming cost V 0 bases and J 0 bases; bases outside gene matches: 11. The CDR3 loop spans 18 amino acids. Germline CDR1 and CDR2: SGHRS and YFSETQ. The CDR3 protein is CASSLGKARGILNTEAFF. The CDR3 bases are TGCGCCAGCAGCTTGGGTAAGGCCAGGGGGATATTGAACACTGAAGCTTTCTTT.